The 29 T cell receptor beta chains below all came from one sample that was sequenced in a study of spatial heterogeneity in lung cancer. This sample's time point: blood at routine non-recurrence follow-up after resection. TCRdb redid the calling of the 5' RACE reads with MiXCR, one entry per CDR3 protein. The sample has about 100,000 distinct CDR3 sequences, roughly 21% seen once. The material was PBMCs, obtained at follow-up. Source of these receptors: a male donor with early-stage non-small cell lung cancer.

This clonotype was counted only a few times. The chain joins TRBV6-5 to TRBJ2-3, with 7 bases fitting TRBD1. This CDR3 region has 14 residues. Unmatched junction bases numbered 4, after V lost 2 bases and J lost 5 bases. Germline loops: CDR1 MNHEY, CDR2 SVGAGI. The CDR3 DNA follows: TGTGCCAGCAGTTACCGTCCAGGGGGAGATACGCAGTATTTT. This translates into CASSYRPGGDTQYF.

The chain employs TRBV3-1 and TRBJ2-1; tentatively, D is TRBD1 (5 bases). Looked up from germline, CDR1 is LGHDT and CDR2 is YNNKEL (reference sequence). Between the trimmed V and J ends, which lost 4 bases and 10 bases, there was a span of 11 bases. The CDR3 runs 12 residues. The CDR3 DNA follows: TGTGCCAGCAGCCTCAGGGAAAGGGAGCAGTTCTTC. This gives the protein CASSLREREQFF.

This clonotype was observed a few times. J is TRBJ2-5 and V is TRBV24-1; D possibly matches TRBD1 or TRBD2 (5 bases each). Trimming removed 1 base at V and 4 bases at J, with 12 bases between. The germline CDR1 and CDR2 sequences are KGHDR and SFDVKD. The CDR3 is made up of 15 amino acids. CDR3 region: CATSDLGTGGETQYF. The CDR3 nucleotides read TGTGCCACCAGTGATTTAGGGACCGGTGGAGAGACCCAGTACTTC.

This chain links TRBV12-3 or TRBV12-4 with TRBJ1-5; a weak D match, TRBD1 (5 bases). Trimming cost V 6 bases and J 4 bases, with 13 bases left between them. The CDR3 contains 14 residues. CDR3 bases: TGTGCCAGCAGAAGGGGCTCAGGTAATCAGCCCCAGCATTTT. Its protein is CASRRGSGNQPQHF.

This clonotype was detected only a few times. This sequence joins TRBV2 and TRBJ2-3; D not resolved. Trimming took 10 bases from V and 6 from J, leaving 11 bases between them. In germline, CDR1 is SNHLY, CDR2 FYNNEI. The CDR3 loop spans 11 amino acids. The CDR3 DNA is TGTGCCACGAGAGGACCGGATACGCAGTATTTT. Translated, it gives CATRGPDTQYF.

This clonotype was picked up many times. The gene calls are TRBV12-3 or TRBV12-4 and TRBJ2-1; 11 bases are shared with TRBD2. CDR3 size: 17 residues. The J segment lost 7 bases and the V segment lost 2 bases, leaving 10 bases of the junction unmatched. CDR3 DNA: TGTGCCAGCAGTTTAACTAGCGGGAGAATGGGGCGGAATGAGCAGTTCTTC. Protein sequence: CASSLTSGRMGRNEQFF.

This clonotype showed up just a few times. The chain links TRBV27 to TRBJ2-1; 7 positions agree with TRBD2. V shed 3 bases, J shed 0 bases, and the junction held 11 bases outside the gene matches. The V gene's germline CDR1 is MNHEY and CDR2 SMNVEV (reference sequence). CDR3 length: 18 amino acids. The CDR3 protein is CASSFISGGSFSYNEQFF. For the CDR3, the DNA is TGTGCCAGCAGTTTTATCTCGGGCGGGAGCTTCTCCTACAATGAGCAGTTCTTC.

In its sample, this clonotype was seen many times. V usage is TRBV6-2 or TRBV6-3 and J usage is TRBJ2-3; no reliable D call. CDR1 MNHEY and CDR2 SVGEGT come from the germline V gene. This CDR3 spans 14 amino acids. V gave up 5 bases and J gave up 2 bases, with 11 bases separating them. The CDR3: CASSPTFNTDTQYF. In DNA form, the CDR3 reads TGTGCCAGCAGTCCAACGTTTAACACAGATACGCAGTATTTT.

This chain uses TRBV6-2 or TRBV6-3 with TRBJ2-7, with D uncertain. The CDR3 length is 12 residues. CDR1 and CDR2 (germline): MNHEY, SVGEGT. V gave up 1 base and J gave up 1 base, with 2 bases separating them. CDR3 loop: CASSYYSYEQYV. The CDR3 nucleotides read TGTGCCAGCAGTTACTATTCCTACGAGCAGTACGTC.

This clonotype was detected only a few times. V and J are TRBV20-1 and TRBJ2-1; TRBD2 agrees at 13 bases. V trimming: 6 bases; J trimming: 7 bases; junction bases outside the gene matches: 6. Germline lookup yields CDR1 DFQATT and CDR2 SNEGSKA (reference sequence). This CDR3 spans 14 amino acids. CDR3 DNA sequence: TGCAGTGCCTCAACTAGCGGGGGGGTAAATGAGCAGTTCTTC. Translating gives CSASTSGGVNEQFF.

In its sample, this clonotype was seen a few times. An end of the junction differs from the germline gene, which may be a read error. The chain joins TRBV5-6 to TRBJ2-1; 9 bases map to TRBD2. CDR1 SGHDT and CDR2 YYEEEE come from the germline V gene. CDR3 length equals 12 residues. The CDR3 spells CVSRAGGNEQFF. The CDR3 bases are TGTGTCAGCAGAGCGGGAGGCAATGAGCAGTTCTTC. Drawing the rest from reference TRBV5-6 and TRBJ2-1, the complete variable domain is DAGVTQSPTHLIKTRGQQVTLRCSPKSGHDTVSWYQQALGQGPQFIFQYYEEEERQRGNFPDRFSGHQFPNYSSELNVNALLLGDSALYLCVSRAGGNEQFFGPGTRLTVL.

The CDR3 DNA follows: TGCAGCGCGGGACAGCGGAACACCGGGGAGCTGTTTTTT. Protein: CSAGQRNTGELFF. J is TRBJ2-2 and V is TRBV29-1; 7 bases align to TRBD1. The germline V gene encodes CDR1 SQVTM and CDR2 ANQGSEA. After removal of 7 bases from V and 1 base from J, the junction contained 3 bases not matched to a gene. The CDR3 has 13 amino acids.

V is TRBV20-1 and J is TRBJ1-1; 9 bases are a match to TRBD1. CDR3 size: 10 residues. V shed 3 bases, J shed 12 bases, and the junction held 2 bases outside the gene matches. Germline V gene sequence: CDR1 DFQATT, CDR2 SNEGSKA (reference sequence). CDR3 protein: CSARGQGTFF. DNA of the CDR3: TGCAGTGCTAGGGGACAGGGAACTTTCTTT.

The gene calls are TRBV7-2 and TRBJ2-3; 8 bases align to TRBD1. The CDR3 loop spans 12 amino acids. Germline CDR1 and CDR2: SGHTA and FQGNSA. The ends lost 4 bases at V and 8 bases at J; junction bases unmatched: 2. The chain's CDR3 is CASSSTGGTQYF. In DNA form, the CDR3 reads TGTGCCAGCAGCTCAACAGGGGGTACGCAGTATTTT.

As regards this clonotype: This sequence may be a read error, since a much larger clone differs from it by one base. The J gene is TRBJ1-2, the V gene TRBV20-1, with TRBD1 matching over 9 bases. The CDR3 extends over 12 amino acids. Germline assignment: CDR1 DFQATT and CDR2 SNEGSKA (reference sequence). V lost 2 bases, J lost 12 bases, and 7 bases stayed unmatched. CDR3 nucleotides: TGCAGTGCTAGAAACAGGGGGCTAGGCCACACCTTC. It codes for CSARNRGLGHTF.

This clonotype was seen a few times. V is TRBV3-1 and J is TRBJ2-7; 11 bases fit TRBD1. CDR1 is LGHDT and CDR2 is YNNKEL in the germline V gene (reference sequence). V gave up 2 bases and J gave up 6 bases; unmatched junction bases: 9. The CDR3 extends over 16 amino acids. The DNA for the CDR3 is TGTGCCAGCAGCCAAAGGCCCGCGGACAGGGGGCGCGAGCAGTACTTC. Protein product: CASSQRPADRGREQYF.

This clonotype was detected only once. V and J are TRBV12-3 or TRBV12-4 and TRBJ2-4; D is ambiguous. The CDR3 extends over 14 amino acids. Trimming took 3 bases from V and 5 from J, leaving 11 bases between them. CDR3 coding DNA: TGTGCCAGCAGTTTTGGTCAGCAGCAAAACATTCAGTACTTC. Translated, it gives CASSFGQQQNIQYF.

Ten or more counts support this clonotype. The chain has TRBV7-8 and TRBJ2-5; D not resolved. Germline values: CDR1 SGHVS, CDR2 FQNEAQ. The CDR3 spans 11 residues. V lost 4 bases to trimming and J lost 3 bases, with 3 bases between them. DNA of the CDR3: TGTGCCAGCAGCTCGGAAGAGACCCAGTACTTC. Translation gives CASSSEETQYF.

The chain has TRBV18 and TRBJ1-2, with D unclear. V lost 2 bases to trimming and J lost 4 bases, with 8 bases between them. There are 13 residues in the CDR3. Germline lookup yields CDR1 KGHSH and CDR2 LQKENI. In DNA form, the CDR3 reads TGTGCCAGCTCACCAGACGGATCCTATGGCTACACCTTC. Protein sequence: CASSPDGSYGYTF. Filled out from reference TRBV18 and TRBJ1-2, the complete variable domain reads NAGVMQNPRHLVRRRGQEARLRCSPMKGHSHVYWYRQLPEEGLKFMVYLQKENIIDESGMPKERFSAEFPKEGPSILRIQQVVRGDSAAYFCASSPDGSYGYTFGSGTRLTVV.

This clonotype has at least ten counts. The J gene is TRBJ2-3, the V gene TRBV5-6, with D unclear. Per the germline V gene, CDR1 is SGHDT and CDR2 is YYEEEE. Trimming took off 2 bases at V and 3 bases at J, with 10 bases between the two ends. The CDR3 sequence is 14 residues long. The CDR3, as DNA: TGTGCCAGCAGCTTTCCAAGGGCGACAGATACGCAGTATTTT. Encoded protein: CASSFPRATDTQYF.

This clonotype occurred a few times. This chain joins TRBV7-3 and TRBJ2-3; possible D gene TRBD1, 5 bases. In germline, CDR1 is SGHTA, CDR2 FQGTGA. Trimming removed 6 bases from V and 1 base from J, with 17 bases in between. There are 16 residues in the CDR3. The CDR3 DNA reads as TGTGCCAGCAGGGACACGTGGAACAAGCGCACAGATACGCAGTATTTT. Translated: CASRDTWNKRTDTQYF. Supplemented by reference TRBV7-3 and TRBJ2-3, the full variable domain reads GAGVSQTPSNKVTEKGKYVELRCDPISGHTALYWYRQSLGQGPEFLIYFQGTGAADDSGLPNDRFFAVRPEGSVSTLKIQRTERGDSAVYLCASRDTWNKRTDTQYFGPGTRLTVL.

This clonotype was picked up a small number of times. The J gene is TRBJ2-7, the V gene TRBV6-5, with TRBD2 identical over 7 bases. The trim removed 5 bases at V and 2 bases at J, leaving 6 bases unmatched. Germline V CDR1 and CDR2: MNHEY, SVGAGI. The length of the CDR3 is 14 residues. CDR3 in DNA: TGTGCCAGCAGTCCTAGCGGTTCGACCTACGAGCAGTACTTC. Protein: CASSPSGSTYEQYF.

The chain employs TRBV5-1 and TRBJ2-1; the D gene is possibly TRBD1 (6 bases). The germline V gene encodes CDR1 SGHRS and CDR2 YFSETQ. This CDR3 comprises 13 residues. The V end was cut by 5 bases, the J end by 5 bases, with 11 bases between. In nucleotides, the CDR3 is TGCGCCAGCAGGGACAGATTAGACAATGAGCAGTTCTTC. The encoded protein is CASRDRLDNEQFF.

For the CDR3, the DNA is TGTGCCAGCAGTGCTCCCTACGAGCAGTACGTC. Residues: CASSAPYEQYV. The chain has TRBV6-1 and TRBJ2-7; D gene uncertain. The germline V gene encodes CDR1 MNHNS and CDR2 SASEGT. The CDR3 contains 11 residues. Trimming removed 4 bases from V and 2 bases from J, with 3 bases in between.

The chain combines TRBV3-1 with TRBJ1-6; no firm D call. This CDR3 contains 13 residues. V lost 3 bases and J lost 4, with 4 bases in between. Germline CDR1 is LGHDT and CDR2 is YNNKEL (reference sequence). The CDR3 DNA reads as TGTGCCAGCAGCCAGGAGTATAATTCACCCCTCCACTTT. Translated: CASSQEYNSPLHF.

The chain joins TRBV3-1 to TRBJ2-7; 13 bases align to TRBD2. V lost 6 bases and J lost 8; bases outside the gene matches: 4. Germline CDR1 reads LGHDT; CDR2 reads YNNKEL (reference sequence). This CDR3 has 13 residues. The CDR3 nucleotides are TGTGCCAGCAGTCAGACTAGCGGGGGGCAGCAGTACGTC. Residues: CASSQTSGGQQYV.

The sample holds many counts of this clonotype. The genes are TRBV6-5 and TRBJ1-5; 7 nucleotides match TRBD1. CDR1 MNHEY and CDR2 SVGAGI come from the germline V gene. V dropped 5 bases and J dropped 2; count of bases not matched to a gene: 3. The CDR3 consists of 14 residues. The CDR3 coding sequence is TGTGCCAGCAGTCGAACAGGGGGCAATCAGCCCCAGCATTTT. Amino acids: CASSRTGGNQPQHF.

This clonotype was observed many times. The chain has TRBV29-1 and TRBJ2-6; the D gene is possibly TRBD1 (6 bases). Germline V gene data show CDR1 as SQVTM and CDR2 as ANQGSEA. V dropped 4 bases and J dropped 2 bases, with 12 bases sitting between them. The CDR3 sequence is 15 residues long. The CDR3 nucleotides read TGCAGCGTTGCAACAGGGTCCACTGGGGCCAACGTCCTGACTTTC. Its translation is CSVATGSTGANVLTF.

This clonotype was observed once. With a much larger clone just one base away, this may be a read error. The rearrangement uses TRBV19 and TRBJ1-5; D is ambiguous. Germline values: CDR1 LNHDA, CDR2 SQIVND (reference sequence). The CDR3 consists of 13 residues. The CDR3 DNA sequence: TGTGCCAGTAGTATGGCTAGCGATCAGCCCCAGCATTTT. This codes for CASSMASDQPQHF.